Shown below are 4 T cell receptor beta chains from a single sample sequenced in a study of STAT3 mutations in large granular lymphocyte leukemia (dated by TCRdb to between 2018 and 2020). Their target antigens are unknown. Study-wide findings and limitations: Every T-LGLL patient showed at least one immunodominant TCRbeta clonotype, and about half showed multiple immunodominant subclonotypes.

The library relied on the immunoSEQ multiplex PCR assay. Imported from immuneACCESS, the table was reduced by TCRdb to in-frame sequences with V and J called. These copies leave out some clones; in studies compared against another copy, an unresolved V gene accounts for under half, and the cause of the remainder is not known. Here the sample has 4,000 to 5,500 clones; around 53% occur a single time. Roughly 65% of the sample goes to the ten largest clones. Sequencing input: peripheral blood mononuclear cells. Receptor source: a male patient aged 45 to 59 with T-cell large granular lymphocyte leukemia. Some clones in this sample may be carry-over from other donors' samples. The age is the age at diagnosis.

CDR3 coding DNA: TGTGCCAGCTCACCACCCGCCACGTACAATGAGCAGTTCTTC. Its protein is CASSPPATYNEQFF. This chain joins TRBV18 and TRBJ2-1; D is unclear. The germline V and J ends were trimmed by 0 bases and 4 bases, with 7 bases remaining between them. Germline V CDR1 and CDR2: KGHSH, LQKENI. This CDR3 comprises 14 residues. The full variable domain, rest sourced from reference TRBV18 and TRBJ2-1, is NAGVMQNPRHLVRRRGQEARLRCSPMKGHSHVYWYRQLPEEGLKFMVYLQKENIIDESGMPKERFSAEFPKEGPSILRIQQVVRGDSAAYFCASSPPATYNEQFFGPGTRLTVL.

The chain's CDR3 is CASSYVRDRIQETQYF. CDR3 coding DNA: TGTGCCAGCAGTTACGTACGGGACAGGATCCAAGAGACCCAGTACTTC. V usage is TRBV2 and J usage is TRBJ2-5; TRBD1 agrees at 8 bases. The J segment lost 1 base and the V segment lost 5 bases, leaving 9 bases of the junction unmatched. CDR1 SNHLY and CDR2 FYNNEI come from the germline V gene. The CDR3 spans 16 residues.

This chain joins TRBV7-9 and TRBJ2-1; D gene unclear. The CDR3 consists of 12 residues. The germline V and J ends were trimmed by 8 bases and 3 bases, with 8 bases remaining between them. Germline lookup yields CDR1 SEHNR and CDR2 FQNEAQ (reference sequence). CDR3 coding DNA: TGTGCCAGCGGCACCAACTACAATGAGCAGTTCTTC. Encoded protein: CASGTNYNEQFF. The entire variable domain, with the rest obtained from reference TRBV7-9 and TRBJ2-1, is as follows: DTGVSQNPRHKITKRGQNVTFRCDPISEHNRLYWYRQTLGQGPEFLTYFQNEAQLEKSRLLSDRFSAERPKGSFSTLEIQRTEQGDSAMYLCASGTNYNEQFFGPGTRLTVL.

In DNA, the CDR3 is TGTGCCAGCAGCGCAATTCTGAACTACGAGCAGTACTTC. It translates to CASSAILNYEQYF. The chain is built from TRBV27 and TRBJ2-7; D uncertain. The CDR3 is 13 residues long. The ends were cut back, 6 bases at V and 3 bases at J, with 12 bases in the middle. CDR1 is MNHEY and CDR2 is SMNVEV in the germline V gene (reference sequence).